This TCR beta chain was sequenced in a study of PD-L1 blockade in urothelial cancer. Looking at the study overall: Atezolizumab, begun by patients at some point between 2012 and 2014, was given at 1,200 mg intravenously every 3 weeks.

The CDR3 is 15 residues long. J lost 6 bases, V lost 4 bases, and 9 bases had no gene match. CDR1 SGHAT and CDR2 FQNNGV come from the germline V gene. Some clones are missing from TCRdb's copy, which holds only in-frame ones; the method was immunoSEQ multiplex PCR. The table records about 45,000 clones, approximately 88% of them present only once. In regard to this clone: The antigen remains unidentified.

General study findings and limits: Clones that were tumor-associated expanded more in the blood of durable-benefit patients at 3 weeks.

This receptor was obtained from a man at least 80 years old with urothelial cancer. The chain carries TRBV11-2 and TRBJ2-1, with 7 bases identical to TRBD1. Source: PBMCs, taken around atezolizumab (anti-PD-L1) treatment. CDR3: CASSYGDRLSNEQFF. The DNA of the CDR3 is TGTGCCAGCAGCTACGGGGACAGACTTTCCAATGAGCAGTTCTTC. Full variable domain (missing parts from reference TRBV11-2 and TRBJ2-1): EAGVAQSPRYKIIEKRQSVAFWCNPISGHATLYWYQQILGQGPKLLIQFQNNGVVDDSQLPKDRFSAERLKGVDSTLKIQPAKLEDSAVYLCASSYGDRLSNEQFFGPGTRLTVL.